This TCR beta chain was sequenced in a study of cytomegalovirus exposure and HLA in healthy donors (dated by TCRdb to the late 2010s). For context, the study as a whole: According to a later analysis, the approximately 120 validation repertoires were produced on the same platform as the 666 repertoires of the first cohort. The study aimed to test whether signatures of past pathogen exposure could be identified by cataloging public T cell receptors. Besides the first cohort of roughly 640 subjects, a separate validation cohort made up of 120 different subjects was used. To predict cytomegalovirus infection status, the study brought together high-throughput TCR immunosequencing, statistical association of individual TCRs with disease status, and machine learning.

On the study overall, not on this receptor specifically: Across donors, most TCR sequences were observed very rarely, whereas some public TCRs were present in many individuals. The authors suggested that the approach could potentially be generalized to other disease states and immunological phenotypes. Three of the identified cytomegalovirus-associated TCR beta chains were confirmed in vitro to be specific for cytomegalovirus antigens. In both the original and validation cohorts, the classifier was reported to diagnose cytomegalovirus status with high specificity and sensitivity. The study gave a list of 150 to 200 TCR beta chains associated with cytomegalovirus. In a later analysis, TCRs clustered in the first cohort were found to also tend to co-occur in the 130 or so validation repertoires, with 85% to 95% of cluster scores above 0. The validation cohort had no HLA typing available for a later analysis, so co-occurrence within that cohort was assessed over all 120 or so repertoires.

In this sample, this clone turned up a few times. It lacks a known antigen. The input lacks base qualities; no much larger clone sits a single base away. Relative to germline, V is missing 2 bases and J is missing 5 bases, with 1 base of the junction outside any gene match. From a lookup of the germline V gene (reference sequence), CDR1 and CDR2 are GTSNPN and SVGIG. The CDR3 starts with the cysteine, ends with the phenylalanine, and has 14 residues. Only the CDR3 DNA is retained, 42 bases long and in frame from the first base. The library came from the immunoSEQ multiplex PCR assay. Regarding the original processing steps: A statistical classification framework was developed to diagnose cytomegalovirus status using the catalog of TCR beta chain sequences. This is the immuneACCESS table as TCRdb keeps it, with only in-frame sequences that have V and J called. A part of the clones is gone; compared with another copy, unresolved V genes explain less than half, and the rest is unexplained. The V and J calls and clone size come from that table; D and trimming were worked out from the DNA. For this sample there are around 230,000 clones; roughly 86% appear just once. The ten top clones hold around 1.2% of the sample.

The donors belonged to the validation cohort of about 110 subjects, which was separate from the approximately 700-subject first cohort. This TCR was sampled from a woman in her twenties or thirties in good health and CMV-seropositive. The source material was PBMCs. The chain links TRBV30 with TRBJ1-4; TRBD1 lines up with 11 middle nucleotides. The CDR3 protein: CAWSRDRGNEKLFF. DNA sequence: TGTGCCTGGAGTAGGGACAGGGGGAATGAAAAACTGTTTTTT.